This T cell receptor (beta chain) appears in the sequencing data of a study of blood T cell repertoires in COVID-19. Study overall: Collection of acute and convalescent COVID-19 samples took place in the United States, Italy and Spain. The analysed material was cDNA or gDNA that came from T cells, B-cell-depleted T cells, or PBMCs.

Enrolled through a virtual design, the participants were between roughly 18 and 89 years of age and came from approximately 25 US areas. Original methodology: Counts of nucleated cells, estimated from reference gene primer amplification, were obtained. Using immunoSEQ multiplex PCR, the repertoire was profiled, and TCRdb retains in-frame clones only, with some absent. That table supplies the V and J calls and clone size; D and trimming were determined from the DNA. Of about 210,000 clones listed, 80% to 85% are singletons. This clone was seen a few times. The junction and the germline gene differ at one end; a read error may be behind it. CDR1 is MGHDK and CDR2 is SYGVNS in the germline V gene. The CDR3 length is 14 residues.

The specimen was PBMCs or T cells enriched from blood (not recorded which). V usage is TRBV25-1 and J usage is TRBJ2-5; 11 positions match TRBD2. The origin of this receptor is a woman aged 50 to 60 with acute COVID-19. This chain's CDR3 is CASSELELAGVPHF. CDR3 coding DNA: TGTGCCAGCAGTGAATTAGAACTAGCGGGAGTTCCCCACTTC.